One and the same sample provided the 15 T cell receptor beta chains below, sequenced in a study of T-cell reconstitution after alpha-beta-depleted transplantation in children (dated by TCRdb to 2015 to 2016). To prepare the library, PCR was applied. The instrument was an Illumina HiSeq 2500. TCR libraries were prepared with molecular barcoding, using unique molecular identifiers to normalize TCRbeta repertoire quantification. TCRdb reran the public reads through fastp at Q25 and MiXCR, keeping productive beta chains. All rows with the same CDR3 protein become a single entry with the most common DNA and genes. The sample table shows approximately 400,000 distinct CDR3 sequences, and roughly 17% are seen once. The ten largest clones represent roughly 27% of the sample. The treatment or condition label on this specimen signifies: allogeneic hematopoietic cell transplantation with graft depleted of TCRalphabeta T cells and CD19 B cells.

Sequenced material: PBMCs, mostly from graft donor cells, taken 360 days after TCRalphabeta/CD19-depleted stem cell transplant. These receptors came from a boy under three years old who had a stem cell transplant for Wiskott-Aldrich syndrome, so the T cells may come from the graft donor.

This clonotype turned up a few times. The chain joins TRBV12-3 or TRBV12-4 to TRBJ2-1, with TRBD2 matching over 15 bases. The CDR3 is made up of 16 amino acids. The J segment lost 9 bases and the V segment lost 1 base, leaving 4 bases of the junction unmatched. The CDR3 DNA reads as TGTGCCAGCAGTTTAGGGACTAGCGGGGGGGTTCTTGAGCAGTTCTTC. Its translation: CASSLGTSGGVLEQFF.

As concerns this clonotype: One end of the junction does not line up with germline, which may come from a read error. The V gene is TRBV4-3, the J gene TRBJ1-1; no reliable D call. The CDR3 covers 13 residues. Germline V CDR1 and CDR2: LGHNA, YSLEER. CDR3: CASSQDPGAEAFF. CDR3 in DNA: TGCGCCAGCAGTCAAGATCCAGGCGCTGAAGCTTTCTTT.

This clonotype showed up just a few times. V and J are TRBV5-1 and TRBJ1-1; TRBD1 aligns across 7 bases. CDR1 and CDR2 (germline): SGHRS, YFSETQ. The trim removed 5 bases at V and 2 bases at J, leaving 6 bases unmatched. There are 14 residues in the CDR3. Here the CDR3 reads CASSYRGINTEAFF. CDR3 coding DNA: TGCGCCAGCAGTTACAGGGGCATAAACACTGAAGCTTTCTTT.

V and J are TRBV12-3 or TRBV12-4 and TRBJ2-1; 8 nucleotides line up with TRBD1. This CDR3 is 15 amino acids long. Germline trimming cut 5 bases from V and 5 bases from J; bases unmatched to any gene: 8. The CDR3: CASSPRTGLNNEQFF. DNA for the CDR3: TGTGCCAGCAGTCCCCGGACAGGGCTGAACAATGAGCAGTTCTTC.

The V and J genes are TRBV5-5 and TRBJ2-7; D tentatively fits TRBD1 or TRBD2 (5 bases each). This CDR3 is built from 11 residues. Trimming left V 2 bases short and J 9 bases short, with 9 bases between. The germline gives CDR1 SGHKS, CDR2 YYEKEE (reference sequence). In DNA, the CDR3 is TGTGCCAGCAGCTTCCGGGACCGGCAGTACTTC. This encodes CASSFRDRQYF.

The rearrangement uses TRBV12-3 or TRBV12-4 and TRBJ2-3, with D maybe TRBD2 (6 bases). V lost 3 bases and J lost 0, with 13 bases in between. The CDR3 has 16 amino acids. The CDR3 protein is CASSFWGLTSTDTQYF. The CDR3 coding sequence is TGTGCCAGCAGTTTTTGGGGACTTACAAGCACAGATACGCAGTATTTT.

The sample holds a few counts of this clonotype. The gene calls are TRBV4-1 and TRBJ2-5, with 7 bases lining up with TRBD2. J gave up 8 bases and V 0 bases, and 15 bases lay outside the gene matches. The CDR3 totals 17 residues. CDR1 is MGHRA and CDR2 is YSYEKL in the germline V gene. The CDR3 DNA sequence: TGCGCCAGCAGCCAAGACGGAGCGGGGAGAACGAAAGGAACCCAGTACTTC. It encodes CASSQDGAGRTKGTQYF.

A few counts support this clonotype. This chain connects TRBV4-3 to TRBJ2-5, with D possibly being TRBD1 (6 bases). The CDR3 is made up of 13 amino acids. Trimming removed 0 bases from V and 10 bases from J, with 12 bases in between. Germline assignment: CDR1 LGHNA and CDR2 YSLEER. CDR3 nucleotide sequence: TGCGCCAGCAGCCAAGATGGTAGGGGGAGCCAGTACTTC. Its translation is CASSQDGRGSQYF.

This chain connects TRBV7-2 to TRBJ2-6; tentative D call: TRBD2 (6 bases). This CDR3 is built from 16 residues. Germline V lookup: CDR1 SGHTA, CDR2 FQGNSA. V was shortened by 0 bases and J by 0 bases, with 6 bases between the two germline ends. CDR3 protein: CASSLAAGSGANVLTF. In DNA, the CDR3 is TGTGCCAGCAGCTTAGCAGCGGGCTCTGGGGCCAACGTCCTGACTTTC. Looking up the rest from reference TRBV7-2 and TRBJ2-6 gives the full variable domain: GAGVSQSPSNKVTEKGKDVELRCDPISGHTALYWYRQSLGQGLEFLIYFQGNSAPDKSGLPSDRFSAERTGGSVSTLTIQRTQQEDSAVYLCASSLAAGSGANVLTFGAGSRLTVL.

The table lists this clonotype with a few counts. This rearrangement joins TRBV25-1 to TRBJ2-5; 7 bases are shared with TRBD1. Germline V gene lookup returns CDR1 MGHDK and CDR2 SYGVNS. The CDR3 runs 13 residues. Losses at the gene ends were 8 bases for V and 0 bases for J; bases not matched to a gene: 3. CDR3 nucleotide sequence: TGTGCCAGCGAGACAGGGTACCAAGAGACCCAGTACTTC. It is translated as CASETGYQETQYF.

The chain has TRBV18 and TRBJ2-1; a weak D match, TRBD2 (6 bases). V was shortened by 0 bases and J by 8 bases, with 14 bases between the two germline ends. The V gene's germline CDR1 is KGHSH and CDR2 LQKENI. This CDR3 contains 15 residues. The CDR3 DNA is TGTGCCAGCTCACCACCACTAGCCTATAGGGATGAGCAGTTCTTC. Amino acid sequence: CASSPPLAYRDEQFF.

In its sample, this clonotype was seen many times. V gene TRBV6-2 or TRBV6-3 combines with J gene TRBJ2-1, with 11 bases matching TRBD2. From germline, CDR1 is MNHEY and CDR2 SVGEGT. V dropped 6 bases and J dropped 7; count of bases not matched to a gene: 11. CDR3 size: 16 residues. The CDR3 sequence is CASRLAGVGISNEQFF. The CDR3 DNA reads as TGTGCCAGCAGACTAGCGGGAGTTGGAATCAGTAATGAGCAGTTCTTC.

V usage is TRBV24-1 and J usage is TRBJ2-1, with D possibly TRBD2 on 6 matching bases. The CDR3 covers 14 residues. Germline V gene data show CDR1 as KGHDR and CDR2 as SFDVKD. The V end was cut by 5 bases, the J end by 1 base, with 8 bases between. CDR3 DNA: TGTGCCACCAGTGCCGGGAGTTCCTACAATGAGCAGTTCTTC. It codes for CATSAGSSYNEQFF.

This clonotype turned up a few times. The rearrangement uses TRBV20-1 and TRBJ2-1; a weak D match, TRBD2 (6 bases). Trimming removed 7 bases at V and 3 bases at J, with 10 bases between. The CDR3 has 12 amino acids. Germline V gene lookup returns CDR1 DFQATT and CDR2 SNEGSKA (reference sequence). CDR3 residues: CSVVGGYNEQFF. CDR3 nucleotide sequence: TGCAGTGTGGTGGGAGGCTACAATGAGCAGTTCTTC.

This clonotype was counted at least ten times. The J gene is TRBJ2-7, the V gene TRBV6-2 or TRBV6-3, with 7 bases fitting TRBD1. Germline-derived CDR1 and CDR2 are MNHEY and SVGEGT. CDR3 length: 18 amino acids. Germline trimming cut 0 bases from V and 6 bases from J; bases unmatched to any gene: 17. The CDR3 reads CASSYSRGGAIVTSEQYF. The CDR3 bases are TGTGCCAGCAGTTACTCGAGAGGGGGCGCGATTGTAACATCCGAGCAGTACTTC.